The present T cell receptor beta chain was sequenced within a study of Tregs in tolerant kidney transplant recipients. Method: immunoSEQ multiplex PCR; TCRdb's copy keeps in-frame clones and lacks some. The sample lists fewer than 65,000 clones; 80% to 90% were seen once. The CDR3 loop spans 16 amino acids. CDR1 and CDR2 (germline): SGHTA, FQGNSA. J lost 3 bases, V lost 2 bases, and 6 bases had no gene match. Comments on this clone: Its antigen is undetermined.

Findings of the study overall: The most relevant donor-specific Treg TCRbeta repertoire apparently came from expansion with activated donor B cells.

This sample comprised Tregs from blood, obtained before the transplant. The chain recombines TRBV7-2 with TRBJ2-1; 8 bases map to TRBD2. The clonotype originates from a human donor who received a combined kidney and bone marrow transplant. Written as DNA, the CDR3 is TGTGCCAGCAGCTTAATAGCGGGAAACCTCTACAATGAGCAGTTCTTC. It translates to CASSLIAGNLYNEQFF. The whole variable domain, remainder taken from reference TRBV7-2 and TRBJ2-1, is GAGVSQSPSNKVTEKGKDVELRCDPISGHTALYWYRQSLGQGLEFLIYFQGNSAPDKSGLPSDRFSAERTGGSVSTLTIQRTQQEDSAVYLCASSLIAGNLYNEQFFGPGTRLTVL.